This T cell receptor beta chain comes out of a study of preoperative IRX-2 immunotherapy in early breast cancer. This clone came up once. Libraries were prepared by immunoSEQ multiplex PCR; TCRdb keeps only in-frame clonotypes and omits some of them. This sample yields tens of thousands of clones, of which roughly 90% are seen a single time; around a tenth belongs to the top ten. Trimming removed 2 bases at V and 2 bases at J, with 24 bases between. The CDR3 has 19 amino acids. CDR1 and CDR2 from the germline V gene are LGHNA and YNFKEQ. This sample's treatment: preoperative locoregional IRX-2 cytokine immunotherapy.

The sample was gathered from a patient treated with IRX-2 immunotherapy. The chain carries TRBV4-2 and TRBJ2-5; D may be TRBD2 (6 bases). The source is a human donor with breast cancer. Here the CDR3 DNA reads TGTGCCAGCAGCCAATCCCACGGGAGACCGGGATCGTGGCAAGAGACCCAGTACTTC. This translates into CASSQSHGRPGSWQETQYF.